The 23 T cell receptor beta chains given below trace back to one sample, sequenced in a study of shared clonotypes between healthy human individuals. The repertoire was sequenced with immunoSEQ multiplex PCR; TCRdb's copy has only in-frame clones and lacks some. The profile shows approximately 2.4 million clones, almost 96% of them singletons. Source material: naive CD4+ T cells sorted from blood. Regarding subset: CD45RA+ positively selected. These receptors all come from a man between 18 and 35 years old in good health.

The rearrangement joins TRBV10-2 to TRBJ1-1; D may be TRBD1 (6 bases). V was trimmed by 5 bases and J by 1 base, leaving 8 bases between them. CDR3 length: 13 amino acids. Per germline, CDR1 WSHSY and CDR2 SAAADI. CDR3 region: CASSRTENTEAFF. The CDR3, as DNA: TGCGCCAGCAGTCGGACAGAGAACACTGAAGCTTTCTTT.

This chain uses TRBV19 with TRBJ1-5; D remains unclear. V was cut by 3 bases and J by 0 bases, with 9 bases left in between. The length of the CDR3 is 15 residues. CDR1 and CDR2 from the germline V gene are LNHDA and SQIVND (reference sequence). The CDR3 reads CASSIPTVSNQPQHF. CDR3 bases: TGTGCCAGTAGTATCCCCACGGTTAGCAATCAGCCCCAGCATTTT.

The chain carries TRBV28 and TRBJ2-3; no reliable D call. Germline V gene lookup returns CDR1 MDHEN and CDR2 SYDVKM. This CDR3 is built from 17 residues. The V gene lost 3 bases and the J gene lost 2 bases, with 18 bases spanning the gap. The CDR3 DNA reads TGTGCCAGCAGTTTCCCCTCATCGGCTGCAAACACAGATACGCAGTATTTT. The encoded protein is CASSFPSSAANTDTQYF. Full variable domain (remainder filled in from reference TRBV28 and TRBJ2-3): DVKVTQSSRYLVKRTGEKVFLECVQDMDHENMFWYRQDPGLGLRLIYFSYDVKMKEKGDIPEGYSVSREKKERFSLILESASTNQTSMYLCASSFPSSAANTDTQYFGPGTRLTVL.

The V call is TRBV28, the J call TRBJ1-2, with D possibly being TRBD1 (6 bases). Germline CDR1 is MDHEN and CDR2 is SYDVKM. The germline V and J ends were trimmed by 5 bases and 3 bases, with 22 bases remaining between them. The CDR3 length is 17 residues. The CDR3 region has the DNA TGTGCCAGCAGTCACTCCCCCCGGACAGCTCTGGACTATGGCTACACCTTC. This gives the protein CASSHSPRTALDYGYTF.

The rearrangement uses TRBV15 and TRBJ2-7, with a possible D match to TRBD1 (5 bases). In germline, CDR1 is LNHNV, CDR2 YYDKDF (reference sequence). Trimming took 2 bases from V and 3 from J, leaving 5 bases between them. The CDR3 extends over 12 amino acids. DNA for the CDR3: TGTGCCACCAGCAGACAGGGCTACGAGCAGTACTTC. Amino acids: CATSRQGYEQYF.

The gene calls are TRBV5-1 and TRBJ1-5; maybe TRBD1 (5 bases). CDR1 and CDR2 (germline): SGHRS, YFSETQ. Deletions cut 0 bases from V and 4 bases from J, with 11 bases between. The CDR3 length is 15 residues. The CDR3 reads CASSLGGSTNQPQHF. The CDR3 DNA is TGCGCCAGCAGCTTGGGGGGGAGTACTAATCAGCCCCAGCATTTT.

This chain links TRBV7-9 with TRBJ2-2; 7 bases fit TRBD1. This CDR3 has 16 residues. Unmatched junction bases numbered 15, after V lost 7 bases and J lost 7 bases. CDR1 SEHNR and CDR2 FQNEAQ come from the germline V gene (reference sequence). This CDR3 reads CASTTTGQVKDGELFF. CDR3 bases: TGTGCCAGCACTACAACCGGACAGGTCAAAGACGGGGAGCTGTTTTTT.

The V call is TRBV30, the J call TRBJ1-2; 11 nucleotides align to TRBD1. V lost 2 bases and J lost 4; bases outside the gene matches: 6. This CDR3 contains 15 residues. The germline V gene encodes CDR1 GTSNPN and CDR2 SVGIG (reference sequence). CDR3 in DNA: TGTGCCTGGAGTTATGGACAGGGGGCCATCTATGGCTACACCTTC. Protein product: CAWSYGQGAIYGYTF.

This clone was picked up a small number of times. Different DNA sequences within this sample yield the same CDR3. This chain links TRBV7-3 with TRBJ1-1; D might be TRBD1 (5 bases). The CDR3 has 14 amino acids. V was trimmed by 0 bases and J by 1 base, leaving 6 bases between them. Germline CDR1 SGHTA, CDR2 FQGTGA. The CDR3 loop reads CASSLTGGNTEAFF. DNA for the CDR3: TGTGCCAGCAGCTTAACCGGGGGGAACACTGAAGCTTTCTTT.

As to this clone: This sample includes further DNA sequences coding for the same CDR3. The chain uses TRBV28 and TRBJ1-2; D is ambiguous. CDR3 length: 12 residues. CDR1 and CDR2 (germline): MDHEN, SYDVKM. V shed 4 bases and J shed 0 bases, with 3 bases lying between them. In DNA, the CDR3 is TGTGCCAGCAGTTCCCCTAACTATGGCTACACCTTC. This codes for CASSSPNYGYTF.

CDR3 DNA sequence: TGTGCCAGCAGTCCGGGCCCCCTTAGCGATGGCTACACCTTC. It translates to CASSPGPLSDGYTF. V gene TRBV2 combines with J gene TRBJ1-2, with D hard to call. V was shortened by 5 bases and J by 6 bases, with 16 bases between the two germline ends. This CDR3 is built from 14 residues. Germline V gene lookup returns CDR1 SNHLY and CDR2 FYNNEI.

The chain is built from TRBV10-2 and TRBJ1-1; D is possibly TRBD1 (5 bases). Germline loops: CDR1 WSHSY, CDR2 SAAADI. The CDR3 contains 14 residues. The germline V and J ends were trimmed by 3 bases and 4 bases, with 12 bases remaining between them. The CDR3 DNA reads TGCGCCAGCAGTGACCCCCCCGGGGGCACTGAAGCTTTCTTT. It is translated as CASSDPPGGTEAFF.

The chain uses TRBV27 and TRBJ1-2; D is ambiguous. Trimming removed 6 bases at V and 5 bases at J, with 22 bases between. The CDR3 length is 16 residues. Germline lookup yields CDR1 MNHEY and CDR2 SMNVEV (reference sequence). Here the CDR3 DNA reads TGTGCCAGCAGAACTGGTCATTCGGGGTTCAATTATGGCTACACCTTC. It encodes CASRTGHSGFNYGYTF.

J is TRBJ2-5 and V is TRBV29-1, with D uncertain. V dropped 4 bases and J dropped 5 bases, with 5 bases sitting between them. CDR1 SQVTM and CDR2 ANQGSEA come from the germline V gene. This CDR3 spans 10 amino acids. The CDR3 DNA reads as TGCAGCGTTGCATGGGAGACCCAGTACTTC. Translating gives CSVAWETQYF.

A remark on this clone: The same CDR3 also results from other DNA sequences found in this sample. The chain combines TRBV2 with TRBJ2-7; D unresolved. V shed 6 bases and J shed 3 bases, with 6 bases lying between them. The CDR3 length is 11 residues. CDR1 and CDR2 (germline): SNHLY, FYNNEI. In DNA form, the CDR3 reads TGTGCCAGCAGGCCTATCTACGAGCAGTACTTC. Its protein product is CASRPIYEQYF.

This clone was seen once. This chain joins TRBV6-5 and TRBJ2-7, with D uncertain. Germline CDR1 is MNHEY and CDR2 is SVGAGI. V gave up 5 bases and J gave up 4 bases, with 9 bases separating them. This CDR3 comprises 12 residues. CDR3 sequence reads: CASSTTVYEQYF. The CDR3, as DNA: TGTGCCAGCAGTACGACTGTTTACGAGCAGTACTTC.

The chain joins TRBV28 to TRBJ1-1, with a weak D call TRBD1 (5 bases). V lost 3 bases to trimming and J lost 8 bases, with 16 bases between them. CDR3 size: 14 residues. Germline-derived CDR1 and CDR2 are MDHEN and SYDVKM. DNA of the CDR3: TGTGCCAGCAGTTTGAGAAGAACAGGAATCGAAGCTTTCTTT. Translation: CASSLRRTGIEAFF. Complete variable domain (other parts from reference TRBV28 and TRBJ1-1): DVKVTQSSRYLVKRTGEKVFLECVQDMDHENMFWYRQDPGLGLRLIYFSYDVKMKEKGDIPEGYSVSREKKERFSLILESASTNQTSMYLCASSLRRTGIEAFFGQGTRLTVV.

The V call is TRBV7-2, the J call TRBJ2-5; 7 nucleotides line up with TRBD1. V lost 6 bases and J lost 1; bases outside the gene matches: 5. The CDR3 spans 14 residues. CDR1 SGHTA and CDR2 FQGNSA come from the germline V gene. Written as DNA, the CDR3 is TGTGCCAGCAGTCTACAGGGGACCCAAGAGACCCAGTACTTC. As protein: CASSLQGTQETQYF.

The chain carries TRBV30 and TRBJ1-3; perhaps TRBD1 as D (5 bases). Trimming took 1 base from V and 3 from J, leaving 7 bases between them. This CDR3 has 13 amino acids. In germline, CDR1 is GTSNPN, CDR2 SVGIG (reference sequence). The CDR3 protein is CAWSGQFGNTIYF. CDR3 DNA sequence: TGTGCCTGGAGTGGACAGTTTGGAAACACCATATATTTT.

The J gene is TRBJ1-6, the V gene TRBV10-3, with 8 bases fitting TRBD1. Trimming removed 8 bases from V and 5 bases from J; junction bases left unmatched: 11. Per germline, CDR1 ENHRY and CDR2 SYGVKD. The CDR3 is 16 residues long. For the CDR3, the DNA is TGTGCCATCCGGACAGGGCTTCAGGCCAATAATTCACCCCTCCACTTT. Translating gives CAIRTGLQANNSPLHF.

The V and J genes are TRBV18 and TRBJ2-7; the match to TRBD1 covers 9 bases. V lost 3 bases, J lost 5 bases, and 8 bases stayed unmatched. Germline CDR1 KGHSH, CDR2 LQKENI. The CDR3 sequence is 15 residues long. CDR3 DNA: TGTGCCAGCTCACCCCCCGGGACAGGGTCCCACGAGCAGTACTTC. This encodes CASSPPGTGSHEQYF.

V gene TRBV27 combines with J gene TRBJ1-2; 9 bases align to TRBD1. CDR1 is MNHEY and CDR2 is SMNVEV in the germline V gene (reference sequence). V gave up 5 bases and J gave up 8 bases; unmatched junction bases: 6. The CDR3 runs 13 residues. In DNA form, the CDR3 reads TGTGCCAGCAGTAGAGGGACAGGGAACGGCTACACCTTC. Translated: CASSRGTGNGYTF.

The chain combines TRBV18 with TRBJ2-3, with D possibly matching TRBD1 (5 bases). With 1 base removed from V and 3 bases from J, the gap between germline ends came to 11 bases. The CDR3 is made up of 15 amino acids. The germline gives CDR1 KGHSH, CDR2 LQKENI. The CDR3 bases are TGTGCCAGCTCACCACTCAAGGGGTCGACAGATACGCAGTATTTT. Protein product: CASSPLKGSTDTQYF.